This T cell receptor (beta chain) was obtained from a study of T-cell reconstitution after alpha-beta-depleted transplantation in children. Preparation of the TCRbeta library involved a method that used unique molecular identifiers. TCRdb itself ran the PCR reads through MiXCR, one entry per CDR3 protein. The sample shows more than 450,000 distinct CDR3 sequences, around 16% of them seen only once. Trimming cost V 1 base and J 4 bases; bases outside gene matches: 8. CDR1 and CDR2 (germline): LGHDT, YNNKEL (reference sequence). CDR3 size: 16 residues. The clonotype was recovered from a human donor who donated a stem cell graft to a child with acute lymphoblastic leukemia. The chain couples TRBV3-1 to TRBJ2-7; 9 bases fit TRBD2. The sequences come from PBMCs from the stem cell graft donor, collected from the stem cell graft. The CDR3 loop reads CASSQASLAGWYEQYF. CDR3 bases: TGTGCCAGCAGCCAAGCTTCGCTAGCGGGATGGTACGAGCAGTACTTC.